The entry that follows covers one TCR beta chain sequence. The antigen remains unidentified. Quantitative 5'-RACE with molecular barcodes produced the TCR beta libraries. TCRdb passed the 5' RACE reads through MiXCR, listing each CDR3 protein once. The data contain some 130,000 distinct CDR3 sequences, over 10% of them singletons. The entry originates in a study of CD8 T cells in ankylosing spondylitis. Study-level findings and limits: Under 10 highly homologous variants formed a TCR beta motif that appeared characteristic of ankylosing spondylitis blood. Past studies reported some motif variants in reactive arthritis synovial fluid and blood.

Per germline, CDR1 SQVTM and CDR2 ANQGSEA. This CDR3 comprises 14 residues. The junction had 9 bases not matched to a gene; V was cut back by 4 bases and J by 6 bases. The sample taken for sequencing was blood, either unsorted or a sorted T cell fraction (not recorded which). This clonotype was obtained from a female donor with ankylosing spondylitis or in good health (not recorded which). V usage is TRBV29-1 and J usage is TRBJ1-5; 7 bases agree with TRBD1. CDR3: CSVVVSGGSQPQHF. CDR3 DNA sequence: TGCAGCGTTGTGGTGTCAGGGGGAAGTCAGCCCCAGCATTTT.